This note documents a single T cell receptor beta chain sequence. Its antigen is still unknown. Repertoires were generated with immunoSEQ multiplex PCR, while TCRdb's copy carries only in-frame clones and drops some. Altogether over 100,000 clones are present, roughly nine tenths being singletons, with the ten largest covering roughly 2.4%. The data stem from a study of T cell responses to AZD1222 COVID-19 vaccine. General observations from the study: It was only after the peak T cell response that any repertoires were sampled. Nearly half of spike-specific TCRs reportedly target variant regions that are unmutated in the B.1.351 and B.1.1.7 variants. Spike was spanned by vaccine-associated CD4 TCRs, with dominance at 160-218 and 743-854.

Trimming took 7 bases from V and 2 from J; bases not matched to a gene: 10. Looked up from germline, CDR1 is LGHDT and CDR2 is YNNKEL (reference sequence). This CDR3 is built from 18 residues. This material consisted of peripheral blood, taken on day 0 of AZD1222 vaccination. This rearrangement joins TRBV3-1 (or the pseudogene TRBV3-2) to TRBJ2-2; 13 bases are shared with TRBD2. The sequence derives from an adult in good health. Here the CDR3 reads CASTRIGGLAGNTGELFF. Written as DNA, the CDR3 is TGTGCCAGCACCCGGATAGGGGGACTAGCGGGAAACACCGGGGAGCTGTTTTTT.